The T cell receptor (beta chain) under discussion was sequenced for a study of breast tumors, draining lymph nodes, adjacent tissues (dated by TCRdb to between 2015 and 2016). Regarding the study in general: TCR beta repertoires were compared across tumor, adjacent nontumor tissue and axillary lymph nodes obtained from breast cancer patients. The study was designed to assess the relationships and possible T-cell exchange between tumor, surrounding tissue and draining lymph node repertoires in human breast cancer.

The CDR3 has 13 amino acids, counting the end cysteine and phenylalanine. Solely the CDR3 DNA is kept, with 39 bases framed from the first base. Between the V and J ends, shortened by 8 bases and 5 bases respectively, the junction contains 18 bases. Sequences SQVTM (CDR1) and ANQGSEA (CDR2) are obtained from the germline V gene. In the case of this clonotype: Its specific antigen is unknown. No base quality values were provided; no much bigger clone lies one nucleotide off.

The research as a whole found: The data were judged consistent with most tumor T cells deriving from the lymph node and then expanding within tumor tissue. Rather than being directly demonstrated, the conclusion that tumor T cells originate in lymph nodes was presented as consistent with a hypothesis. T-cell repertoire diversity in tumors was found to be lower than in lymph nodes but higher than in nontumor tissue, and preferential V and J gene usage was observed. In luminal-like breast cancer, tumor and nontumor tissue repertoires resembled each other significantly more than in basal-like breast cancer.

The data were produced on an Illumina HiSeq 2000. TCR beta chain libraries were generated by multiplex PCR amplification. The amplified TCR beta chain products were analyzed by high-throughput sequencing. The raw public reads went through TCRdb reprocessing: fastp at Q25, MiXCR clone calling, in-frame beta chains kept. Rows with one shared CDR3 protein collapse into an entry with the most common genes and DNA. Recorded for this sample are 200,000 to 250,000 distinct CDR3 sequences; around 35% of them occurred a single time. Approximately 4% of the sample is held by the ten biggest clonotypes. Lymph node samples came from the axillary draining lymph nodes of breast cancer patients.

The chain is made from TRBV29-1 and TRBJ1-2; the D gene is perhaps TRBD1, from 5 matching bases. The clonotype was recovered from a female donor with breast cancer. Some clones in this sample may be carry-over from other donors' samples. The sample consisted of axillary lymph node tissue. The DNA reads TGCAGCTTGGGGCAGGGACCCGTTTATGGCTACACCTTC. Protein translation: CSLGQGPVYGYTF.